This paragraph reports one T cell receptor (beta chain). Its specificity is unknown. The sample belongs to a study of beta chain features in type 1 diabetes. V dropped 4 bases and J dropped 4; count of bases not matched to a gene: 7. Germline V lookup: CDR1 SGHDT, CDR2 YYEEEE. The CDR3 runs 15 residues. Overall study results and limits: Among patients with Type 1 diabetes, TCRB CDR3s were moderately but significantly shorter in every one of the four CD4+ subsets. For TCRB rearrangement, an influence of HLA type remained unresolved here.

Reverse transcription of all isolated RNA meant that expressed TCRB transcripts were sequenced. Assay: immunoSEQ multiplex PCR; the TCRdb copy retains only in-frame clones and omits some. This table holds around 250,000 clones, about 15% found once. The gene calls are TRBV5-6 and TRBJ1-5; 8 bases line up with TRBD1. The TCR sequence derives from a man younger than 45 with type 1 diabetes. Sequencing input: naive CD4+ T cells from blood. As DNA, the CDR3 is TGTGCCAGCAGCCTTCGGACAGGGTCAAATCAGCCCCAGCATTTT. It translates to CASSLRTGSNQPQHF.